This T cell receptor beta chain appears in the sequencing data of a study of T cell responses to AZD1222 COVID-19 vaccine. This CDR3 has 14 residues. Unmatched junction bases numbered 8, after V lost 6 bases and J lost 5 bases. Germline-derived CDR1 and CDR2 are MNHEY and SVGAGI. Remarks on this clone: The antigen is not known.

Generated by immunoSEQ multiplex PCR, the TCRdb table keeps only in-frame clones and is missing some. The sample lists about 120,000 clones, around 87% occurring once. General observations from the study: There were repertoire samples only from the period after the peak T cell response.

This chain connects TRBV6-5 to TRBJ2-3, with 7 nucleotides matching TRBD1. The receptor was isolated from an adult who received the AZD1222 COVID-19 vaccine. This specimen consisted of peripheral blood, obtained 28 days after the second AZD1222 dose. The CDR3 region is CASSSEGAGDTQYF. Written as DNA, the CDR3 is TGTGCCAGCAGCTCCGAGGGGGCAGGAGATACGCAGTATTTT.